The 12 T cell receptor beta chains given below trace back to one sample, sequenced in a study of human T cells and chemical hapten exposure. The time point is: patch test 3, about 24 weeks after DPC sensitization. Regarding treatment: therapeutic diphenylcyclopropenone sensitization with weekly scalp DPC. Using its own MiXCR run on the RACE reads, TCRdb lists one record per CDR3 protein. The repertoire has 150,000 to 200,000 distinct CDR3 sequences, about 25% of them found once; the top ten carry 2% to 2.5%. Specimen: whole blood, collected in connection with sensitization to the hapten diphenylcyclopropenone (DPC). The receptors were sampled from a woman aged 40 to 50 with alopecia areata. Some clones in this sample may be carry-over from other donors' samples.

This chain connects TRBV7-2 to TRBJ2-5; TRBD2 aligns across 7 bases. This CDR3 has 15 residues. Germline assignment: CDR1 SGHTA and CDR2 FQGNSA. V lost 4 bases, J lost 4 bases, and 9 bases stayed unmatched. As DNA, the CDR3 is TGTGCCAGCAGCTCCGACGGACTAGGCAGAGAGACCCAGTACTTC. Translating it yields CASSSDGLGRETQYF.

This clonotype showed up just a few times. J is TRBJ2-1 and V is TRBV9; 10 bases are a match to TRBD2. The junction had 8 bases not matched to a gene; V was cut back by 0 bases and J by 14 bases. The germline gives CDR1 SGDLS, CDR2 YYNGEE. The CDR3 contains 14 residues. The CDR3 spells CASSVGDLAGEEFF. The DNA of the CDR3 is TGTGCCAGCAGCGTAGGCGACCTAGCGGGAGAGGAGTTCTTC.

The table lists this clonotype with a few counts. The V and J genes are TRBV3-1 and TRBJ2-7, with D perhaps TRBD1 (6 bases). The length of the CDR3 is 14 residues. Germline V gene data show CDR1 as LGHDT and CDR2 as YNNKEL (reference sequence). Trimming took off 3 bases at V and 7 bases at J, with 16 bases between the two ends. The CDR3 DNA reads TGTGCCAGCAGCCAGACAGGCCCCGGTGGGGAGCAGTACTTC. As protein: CASSQTGPGGEQYF.

The rearrangement uses TRBV7-2 and TRBJ1-5; D is unresolved. The CDR3 has 13 amino acids. V gave up 2 bases and J gave up 5 bases, with 7 bases separating them. Looked up from germline, CDR1 is SGHTA and CDR2 is FQGNSA. This CDR3 reads CASSLNIYQPQHF. The DNA of the CDR3 is TGTGCCAGCAGCTTAAACATCTATCAGCCCCAGCATTTT.

This clonotype has only a few counts. The chain recombines TRBV29-1 with TRBJ2-7, with 9 bases that match TRBD1. V gave up 1 base and J gave up 3 bases; unmatched junction bases: 7. Germline CDR1 and CDR2: SQVTM and ANQGSEA. The length of the CDR3 is 15 residues. The CDR3 sequence is CSVEGQGVTNYEQYF. The CDR3 DNA follows: TGCAGCGTTGAAGGACAGGGGGTTACTAACTACGAGCAGTACTTC.

Ten or more counts support this clonotype. J is TRBJ2-1 and V is TRBV29-1; D perhaps matches TRBD1 (6 bases). Germline V gives CDR1 SQVTM, CDR2 ANQGSEA. The CDR3 consists of 13 residues. With 5 bases removed from V and 6 bases from J, the gap between germline ends came to 14 bases. The CDR3 DNA sequence: TGCAGCGTTCGAGGGCGAGGGGGCAATGAGCAGTTCTTC. Amino acids: CSVRGRGGNEQFF.

The genes are TRBV7-8 and TRBJ1-1; D remains unclear. Germline CDR1 is SGHVS and CDR2 is FQNEAQ. V lost 4 bases and J 1 base, leaving 13 bases between the germline ends. The CDR3 loop spans 15 amino acids. The chain's CDR3 is CASSSDQRWNTEAFF. The CDR3 DNA reads TGTGCCAGCAGCTCGGACCAGAGATGGAACACTGAAGCTTTCTTT.

This chain uses TRBV9 with TRBJ2-3, with D uncertain. Germline-derived CDR1 and CDR2 are SGDLS and YYNGEE. This CDR3 is built from 15 residues. V lost 3 bases, J lost 0 bases, and 11 bases lay in between. CDR3 DNA sequence: TGTGCCAGCAGCGACCTACCGTTGAGCACAGATACGCAGTATTTT. The encoded protein is CASSDLPLSTDTQYF.

This rearrangement joins TRBV6-2 or TRBV6-3 to TRBJ2-1, with D unclear. V dropped 7 bases and J dropped 2 bases, with 6 bases sitting between them. The CDR3 is 12 amino acids. Looked up from germline, CDR1 is MNHEY and CDR2 is SVGEGT. The CDR3 here is CASMGPYNEQFF. The CDR3 DNA reads as TGTGCCAGCATGGGTCCCTACAATGAGCAGTTCTTC.

This clonotype has just a few counts. The rearrangement links TRBV28 to TRBJ1-6; 7 bases align to TRBD1. After removal of 9 bases from V and 8 bases from J, the junction contained 10 bases not matched to a gene. The CDR3 sequence is 14 residues long. Germline V gene data show CDR1 as MDHEN and CDR2 as SYDVKM. CDR3 sequence reads: CASIGTVFYSPLHF. The CDR3 bases are TGTGCCAGTATCGGGACAGTGTTTTATTCACCCCTCCACTTT.

This clonotype was recorded a few times. The chain joins TRBV7-2 to TRBJ2-7, with a weak D call TRBD2 (5 bases). The V gene's germline CDR1 is SGHTA and CDR2 FQGNSA. The CDR3 is made up of 15 amino acids. Trimming stripped 9 bases from V and 5 bases from J, with 23 bases between. CDR3 sequence: CASGSGREGSNEQYF. In DNA, the CDR3 is TGTGCCAGTGGGAGTGGAAGGGAAGGTAGTAACGAGCAGTACTTC.

J is TRBJ1-3 and V is TRBV6-4; 8 bases agree with TRBD1. The V gene end was trimmed by 1 base and the J gene end by 1 base; junction bases not matched to a gene: 9. Germline-derived CDR1 and CDR2 are MRHNA and SNTAGT. The CDR3 loop spans 18 amino acids. This CDR3 reads CASSDWTGKRFSGNTIYF. The CDR3 DNA reads TGTGCCAGCAGTGACTGGACAGGGAAGAGGTTTTCTGGAAACACCATATATTTT.